This TCR beta chain was found in a study of blood T cell repertoires in COVID-19. Study context: Researchers got acute and convalescent COVID-19 samples from the United States, Italy and Spain.

The CDR3 extends over 14 amino acids. Deletions cut 1 base from V and 0 bases from J, with 6 bases between. Germline V gives CDR1 SNHLY, CDR2 FYNNEI. Original processing methods: Counts of nucleated cells, estimated from reference gene primer amplification, were obtained. Clones were sequenced by immunoSEQ multiplex PCR, and TCRdb holds only the in-frame ones, with some missing. The DNA was the basis for D and trimming; V, J and clone size are from that table. This sample has some 400,000 clones, with nearly 90% found just once. This chain connects TRBV2 to TRBJ1-1; no definite D call. Material for sequencing was peripheral blood. This receptor was identified in a man aged 18 to 29 with active or convalescent COVID-19. Here the CDR3 reads CASSEGRMNTEAFF. In nucleotides, the CDR3 is TGTGCCAGCAGTGAAGGCAGAATGAACACTGAAGCTTTCTTT.